What follows is one T cell receptor beta chain and its context. Its antigen is as yet unknown. These data belong to a study of T cell repertoires and HLA-DP antigens. Whole-study context: Sorted CD137+CD4+ samples averaged roughly 210 ng DNA; pre-culture CD4+ samples, 1,200 ng.

The study, taken as a whole, reports: Naive and memory CD4+ cells were analysed together, not apart. Responder cells were total CD4+ cells with a HeLa antigen-presenting system.

Trimming shortened V by 6 bases and J by 0 bases, and 19 bases separated the two germline ends. The CDR3 totals 17 residues. The germline V gene has CDR1 SGHAT and CDR2 FQNNGV. Sequencing was performed with immunoSEQ multiplex PCR; in TCRdb, only in-frame clones are kept and a portion is missing. Among about 110,000 clones, around 93% were seen once, and the ten largest hold 0.27%. Sequenced input: CD4+ T cells from PBMCs. V and J are TRBV11-2 and TRBJ2-3; tentative D call: TRBD1 (8 bases). This TCR was recovered from a woman younger than 35 in good health and CMV-seronegative. The CDR3 protein is CASRRQGRGTSTDTQYF. DNA for the CDR3: TGTGCCAGCAGACGACAGGGGAGGGGGACTAGCACAGATACGCAGTATTTT.